Below, 31 T cell receptor beta chains from the same sample are listed, as sequenced in a study of blood T cell repertoires in COVID-19. Clones were read by immunoSEQ multiplex PCR, and TCRdb kept only the in-frame ones, dropping some. The profile shows 250,000 to 400,000 clones, about 87% of them singletons. The sequenced sample was peripheral blood. The receptors originated from a woman in her thirties with COVID-19, enrolled during active disease.

The rearrangement links TRBV21-1 to TRBJ1-1; the D segment call TRBD1 is taken from the table without a DNA check. TRBV21-1 constitutes a pseudogene. This CDR3 is 14 amino acids long. CDR3: CASSRTGPDTEAFF. DNA for the CDR3: TGTGCCAGCAGCAGGACAGGGCCGGATACTGAAGCTTTCTTT.

The chain couples TRBV15 to TRBJ2-1; D might be TRBD2 (6 bases). Germline-derived CDR1 and CDR2 are LNHNV and YYDKDF (reference sequence). Deletions cut 5 bases from V and 6 bases from J, with 8 bases between. This CDR3 contains 12 residues. The CDR3 spells CATSFGGNEQFF. In DNA, the CDR3 is TGTGCCACCAGCTTCGGGGGCAATGAGCAGTTCTTC.

The J gene is TRBJ1-1, the V gene TRBV4-1, with D hard to call. The V end lost 0 bases, the J end lost 0 bases, and 5 bases lay between the germline ends. This CDR3 has 14 amino acids. CDR1 is MGHRA and CDR2 is YSYEKL in the germline V gene. The CDR3 nucleotides read TGCGCCAGCAGCCAAGATCTCCTGAACACTGAAGCTTTCTTT. It yields the protein CASSQDLLNTEAFF.

This chain uses TRBV3-1 (or the pseudogene TRBV3-2) with TRBJ2-1, with TRBD1 matching over 7 bases. The ends lost 2 bases at V and 7 bases at J; junction bases unmatched: 8. The CDR3 has 15 residues. The germline V gene encodes CDR1 LGHDT and CDR2 YNNKEL (reference sequence). Here the CDR3 reads CASSQPQTGRNEQFF. CDR3 DNA: TGTGCCAGCAGCCAACCTCAGACAGGGCGGAATGAGCAGTTCTTC.

This chain uses TRBV9 with TRBJ1-1; D is unclear. CDR1 is SGDLS, CDR2 YYNGEE, per germline. The V end lost 2 bases, the J end lost 4 bases, and 9 bases lay between the germline ends. The CDR3 loop spans 13 amino acids. CDR3 region: CASSVKSGTEAFF. The CDR3 region has the DNA TGTGCCAGCAGCGTTAAATCCGGCACTGAAGCTTTCTTT.

J is TRBJ2-1 and V is TRBV6-5; D uncertain. V was shortened by 6 bases and J by 1 base, with 7 bases between the two germline ends. The CDR3 length is 13 residues. Germline V gene lookup returns CDR1 MNHEY and CDR2 SVGAGI. Here the CDR3 reads CASRRYSYNEQFF. The CDR3 nucleotides are TGTGCCAGCAGGCGTTATTCCTACAATGAGCAGTTCTTC.

This chain links TRBV6-5 with TRBJ1-4; D gene ambiguous. V was trimmed by 2 bases and J by 5 bases, leaving 12 bases between them. The CDR3 is 15 amino acids. CDR1 and CDR2 from the germline V gene are MNHEY and SVGAGI. The CDR3 DNA is TGTGCCAGCAGTTACGCAGGAGGAAGGAATGAAAAACTGTTTTTT. Protein sequence: CASSYAGGRNEKLFF.

The rearrangement links TRBV7-9 to TRBJ2-2, with D perhaps matching TRBD1 (6 bases). V shed 7 bases and J shed 0 bases, with 9 bases lying between them. Germline V gives CDR1 SEHNR, CDR2 FQNEAQ (reference sequence). The CDR3 runs 14 residues. Written as DNA, the CDR3 is TGTGCCAGCACAAAGGGGGCGAACACCGGGGAGCTGTTTTTT. Encoded protein: CASTKGANTGELFF.

This clone was detected once. The chain combines TRBV19 with TRBJ1-1; D call uncertain. Trimming shortened V by 8 bases and J by 6 bases, and 16 bases separated the two germline ends. The CDR3 length is 13 residues. Germline loops: CDR1 LNHDA, CDR2 SQIVND (reference sequence). The CDR3 DNA reads TGTGCCAGTGCAAACCCTATGGCGGCTGAAGCTTTCTTT. This translates into CASANPMAAEAFF.

This sequence joins TRBV7-9 and TRBJ2-3, with TRBD2 identical over 9 bases. The CDR3 length is 17 residues. V trimming: 2 bases; J trimming: 0 bases; junction bases outside the gene matches: 6. Looked up from germline, CDR1 is SEHNR and CDR2 is FQNEAQ (reference sequence). The CDR3 DNA reads as TGTGCCAGCAGCTTAAGGCGGGGGGGAAGGAGCACAGATACGCAGTATTTT. Residues: CASSLRRGGRSTDTQYF. The full variable domain, with the rest looked up from reference TRBV7-9 and TRBJ2-3, is DTGVSQNPRHKITKRGQNVTFRCDPISEHNRLYWYRQTLGQGPEFLTYFQNEAQLEKSRLLSDRFSAERPKGSFSTLEIQRTEQGDSAMYLCASSLRRGGRSTDTQYFGPGTRLTVL.

The genes are TRBV5-1 and TRBJ1-5, with 8 bases matching TRBD1. CDR1 and CDR2 from the germline V gene are SGHRS and YFSETQ. The CDR3 is 16 amino acids. The V and J ends lost 4 bases and 0 bases, in that order; junction bases with no gene match: 6. This CDR3 reads CASSVGTGNSNQPQHF. The DNA of the CDR3 is TGCGCCAGCAGCGTAGGGACAGGCAATAGCAATCAGCCCCAGCATTTT.

The rearrangement uses TRBV7-2 and TRBJ2-5; 10 nucleotides align to TRBD2. V lost 5 bases to trimming and J lost 2 bases; unmatched junction nucleotides: 8. Looked up from germline, CDR1 is SGHTA and CDR2 is FQGNSA. CDR3 length equals 16 residues. Written as DNA, the CDR3 is TGTGCCAGCAGCAACCGACTAGCGGGTCCTCAAGAGACCCAGTACTTC. This gives the protein CASSNRLAGPQETQYF.

The chain recombines TRBV14 with TRBJ2-5; D remains unclear. V was shortened by 2 bases and J by 1 base, with 5 bases between the two germline ends. The CDR3 is made up of 13 amino acids. In germline, CDR1 is SGHDN, CDR2 FVKESK. CDR3 in DNA: TGTGCCAGCAGCCAACACAGCCAAGAGACCCAGTACTTC. It is translated as CASSQHSQETQYF.

The V call is TRBV7-6, the J call TRBJ2-1; tentative D call: TRBD2 (6 bases). Germline V gene sequence: CDR1 SGHVS, CDR2 FNYEAQ. This CDR3 comprises 15 residues. With 5 bases removed from V and 6 bases from J, the gap between germline ends came to 17 bases. The CDR3 reads CASSPTSPPTNEQFF. The DNA for the CDR3 is TGTGCCAGCAGCCCTACTAGCCCCCCGACCAATGAGCAGTTCTTC.

V gene TRBV19 combines with J gene TRBJ1-6; 8 bases fit TRBD1. With V trimmed by 6 bases and J by 12 bases, 7 bases remained unmatched. Looked up from germline, CDR1 is LNHDA and CDR2 is SQIVND (reference sequence). The CDR3 is 13 residues long. The CDR3 nucleotides read TGTGCCAGTAGCCCCGGGACAGGTCGACCCCTCCACTTT. This translates into CASSPGTGRPLHF.

The V gene is TRBV30, the J gene TRBJ1-4, with D possibly being TRBD1 (6 bases). V lost 3 bases and J lost 3, with 11 bases in between. The CDR3 contains 14 residues. Germline CDR1 is GTSNPN and CDR2 is SVGIG (reference sequence). CDR3 protein: CAWRKQGANEKLFF. The CDR3 nucleotides are TGTGCCTGGAGGAAACAGGGCGCTAATGAAAAACTGTTTTTT.

This chain's CDR3 is CATSEAGGPQETQYF. Written as DNA, the CDR3 is TGTGCCACCAGTGAGGCGGGGGGCCCCCAAGAGACCCAGTACTTC. The chain carries TRBV24-1 and TRBJ2-5; 8 nucleotides agree with TRBD2. The CDR3 consists of 15 residues. CDR1 KGHDR and CDR2 SFDVKD come from the germline V gene. After removal of 4 bases from V and 1 base from J, the junction contained 4 bases not matched to a gene.

This chain links TRBV2 with TRBJ2-3; 9 bases map to TRBD1. This CDR3 contains 15 residues. The germline CDR1 and CDR2 sequences are SNHLY and FYNNEI. The ends lost 5 bases at V and 6 bases at J; junction bases unmatched: 9. The CDR3 here is CASSHRDRDMDTQYF. CDR3 DNA sequence: TGTGCCAGCAGTCACCGGGACAGGGACATGGATACGCAGTATTTT.

The chain carries TRBV5-1 and TRBJ1-4; the D gene is possibly TRBD1 (6 bases). Germline-derived CDR1 and CDR2 are SGHRS and YFSETQ. V lost 4 bases, J lost 4 bases, and 17 bases lay in between. This CDR3 is built from 16 residues. CDR3 protein: CASSPGGGSFNEKLFF. CDR3 coding DNA: TGCGCCAGCAGCCCGGGGGGCGGCAGCTTTAATGAAAAACTGTTTTTT.

The chain joins TRBV3-1 (or the pseudogene TRBV3-2) to TRBJ2-6, with a weak D call TRBD1 (6 bases). V was trimmed by 4 bases and J by 0 bases, leaving 19 bases between them. Germline assignment: CDR1 LGHDT and CDR2 YNNKEL (reference sequence). This CDR3 has 19 residues. DNA for the CDR3: TGTGCCAGCAGCCGTAGGGACAACGGAAAGGCCTCTGGGGCCAACGTCCTGACTTTC. Protein: CASSRRDNGKASGANVLTF.

The rearrangement joins TRBV5-6 to TRBJ2-7, with unresolved D. The germline V gene encodes CDR1 SGHDT and CDR2 YYEEEE. Trimming took 2 bases from V and 2 from J, leaving 17 bases between them. CDR3 length: 16 residues. For the CDR3, the DNA is TGTGCCAGCAGCTTCGGTTCAGGCCAGTACCCCTACGAGCAGTACTTC. Amino acid sequence: CASSFGSGQYPYEQYF.

This clone appeared once. The V and J genes are TRBV28 and TRBJ1-2; 10 bases fit TRBD1. Trimming took 6 bases from V and 8 from J; bases not matched to a gene: 12. The CDR3 covers 15 residues. Germline assignment: CDR1 MDHEN and CDR2 SYDVKM. The CDR3 region has the DNA TGTGCCAGCAGGCAAGGGGGGACAGGGGATCGAGGCTACACCTTC. This translates into CASRQGGTGDRGYTF.

In its sample, this clone was seen once. This specimen includes other DNA sequences encoding the same CDR3. The chain employs TRBV12-3 or TRBV12-4 and TRBJ1-1; possibly TRBD1 for D (5 bases). V was cut by 7 bases and J by 1 base, with 10 bases left in between. The CDR3 is made up of 13 amino acids. The CDR3 reads CASTWGGNTEAFF. The CDR3 region has the DNA TGTGCCAGCACCTGGGGCGGGAACACTGAAGCTTTCTTT.

The CDR3 here is CASTDGSYGNQPQHF. DNA for the CDR3: TGTGCCAGTACCGATGGGAGTTACGGAAATCAGCCCCAGCATTTT. The rearrangement uses TRBV19 and TRBJ1-5; no clear D. Per germline, CDR1 LNHDA and CDR2 SQIVND (reference sequence). V gave up 7 bases and J gave up 4 bases, with 17 bases separating them. This CDR3 region has 15 residues.

V gene TRBV6-6 combines with J gene TRBJ1-2; D remains unclear. The CDR3 consists of 12 residues. The V gene lost 7 bases and the J gene lost 4 bases, with 10 bases spanning the gap. The germline CDR1 and CDR2 sequences are MNHNY and SVGAGI (reference sequence). In DNA, the CDR3 is TGTGCCAGCACCTTAGATTTCTATGGCTACACCTTC. Amino acids: CASTLDFYGYTF.

The CDR3 DNA reads as TGTGCCAGCAGGGCGCAGGGAACTAACTATGGCTACACCTTC. Its protein is CASRAQGTNYGYTF. V usage is TRBV28 and J usage is TRBJ1-2; D possibly corresponds to TRBD1 (5 bases). The CDR3 loop spans 14 amino acids. Germline V CDR1 and CDR2: MDHEN, SYDVKM. The V and J ends lost 6 bases and 0 bases respectively, with 11 bases between them.

The DNA for the CDR3 is TGTGCCAGCAGTACCCCAGGGGGCGGCTATAATTCACCCCTCCACTTT. This translates into CASSTPGGGYNSPLHF. The chain carries TRBV27 and TRBJ1-6; 8 bases map to TRBD1. The J segment lost 3 bases and the V segment lost 5 bases, leaving 6 bases of the junction unmatched. The CDR3 spans 16 residues. Germline assignment: CDR1 MNHEY and CDR2 SMNVEV (reference sequence).

This sequence joins TRBV11-1 and TRBJ1-1, with D maybe TRBD1 (6 bases). V lost 2 bases and J 4 bases, leaving 11 bases between the germline ends. Germline V lookup: CDR1 SGHAT, CDR2 FQDESV (reference sequence). This CDR3 comprises 14 residues. The CDR3 DNA sequence: TGTGCCAGCAGCTTAACCTTAGGGGGCACTGAAGCTTTCTTT. Protein: CASSLTLGGTEAFF. The full variable domain, rest sourced from reference TRBV11-1 and TRBJ1-1, is EAEVAQSPRYKITEKSQAVAFWCDPISGHATLYWYRQILGQGPELLVQFQDESVVDDSQLPKDRFSAERLKGVDSTLKIQPAELGDSAMYLCASSLTLGGTEAFFGQGTRLTVV.

The rearrangement uses TRBV4-3 and TRBJ2-2, with D uncertain. The CDR3 length is 14 residues. The V end was cut by 4 bases, the J end by 3 bases, with 9 bases between. Per the germline V gene, CDR1 is LGHNA and CDR2 is YSLEER. The CDR3 sequence: CASSPLTDTGELFF. The CDR3 DNA is TGCGCCAGCAGCCCTCTAACGGACACCGGGGAGCTGTTTTTT.

This clone was picked up one time. The rearrangement joins TRBV18 to TRBJ2-3, with D possibly matching TRBD1 (8 bases). The CDR3 has 13 amino acids. Germline-derived CDR1 and CDR2 are KGHSH and LQKENI. Trimming removed 6 bases from V and 6 bases from J, with 13 bases in between. The chain's CDR3 is CASSGGTGDTQYF. The CDR3 DNA reads as TGTGCCAGCTCGGGGGGGACAGGCGATACGCAGTATTTT.

The rearrangement uses TRBV2 and TRBJ2-1; D is uncertain. Between the trimmed V and J ends, which lost 6 bases and 13 bases, there was a span of 13 bases. Germline V gene sequence: CDR1 SNHLY, CDR2 FYNNEI. The CDR3 loop spans 11 amino acids. In DNA form, the CDR3 reads TGTGCCAGCAGCCCCGAGGTAGGCCAGTTCTTC. Amino acids: CASSPEVGQFF.